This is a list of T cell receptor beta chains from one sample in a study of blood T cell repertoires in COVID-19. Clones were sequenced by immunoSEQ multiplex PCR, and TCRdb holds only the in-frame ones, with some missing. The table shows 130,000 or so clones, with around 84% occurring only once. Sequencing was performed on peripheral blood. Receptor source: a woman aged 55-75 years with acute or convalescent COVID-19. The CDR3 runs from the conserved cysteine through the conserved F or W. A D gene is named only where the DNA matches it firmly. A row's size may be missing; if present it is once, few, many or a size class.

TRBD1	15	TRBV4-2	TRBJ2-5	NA	CASSQDPTGGETQYF	TGTGCCAGCAGCCAAGACCCGACAGGGGGAGAGACCCAGTACTTC
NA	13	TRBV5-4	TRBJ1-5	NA	CASSPDTNQPQHF	TGTGCCAGCAGCCCTGACACGAATCAGCCCCAGCATTTT
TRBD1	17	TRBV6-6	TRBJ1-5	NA	CASSRGQGNPHHQPQHF	TGTGCCAGCAGTCGCGGACAGGGCAACCCCCACCATCAGCCCCAGCATTTT
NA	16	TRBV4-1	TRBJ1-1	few	CASSHILRARGTEAFF	TGCGCCAGCAGCCATATCCTTCGGGCCCGGGGAACTGAAGCTTTCTTT
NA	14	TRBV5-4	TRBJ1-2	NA	CASSLEQDFYGYTF	TGTGCCAGCAGCTTAGAACAGGATTTCTATGGCTACACCTTC
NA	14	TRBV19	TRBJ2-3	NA	CASSIGQITDTQYF	TGTGCCAGTAGTATTGGACAGATCACAGATACGCAGTATTTT
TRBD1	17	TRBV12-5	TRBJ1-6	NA	CASGLVLDRLFNSPLHF	TGTGCTAGTGGTTTGGTACTGGACAGGCTATTTAATTCACCCCTCCACTTT
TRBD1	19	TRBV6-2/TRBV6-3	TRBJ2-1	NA	CASSYDRPDPGQGRNEQFF	TGTGCCAGCAGTTACGATCGACCAGACCCAGGACAGGGCCGGAATGAGCAGTTCTTC
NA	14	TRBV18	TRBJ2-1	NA	CASSPRGARNEQFF	TGTGCCAGCTCACCTCGGGGGGCCCGGAATGAGCAGTTCTTC
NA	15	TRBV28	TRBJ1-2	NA	CASTEVGSPNYGYTF	TGTGCCAGCACCGAGGTCGGGTCACCAAACTATGGCTACACCTTC
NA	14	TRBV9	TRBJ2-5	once	CASSVDSIQETQYF	TGTGCCAGCAGCGTAGACTCCATTCAAGAGACCCAGTACTTC
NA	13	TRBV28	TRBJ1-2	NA	CASSLGGAYGYTF	TGTGCCAGCAGTTTGGGCGGGGCCTATGGCTACACCTTC
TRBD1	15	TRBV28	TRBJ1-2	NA	CASSSIGQGNYGYTF	TGTGCCAGCAGTTCTATAGGACAGGGAAACTATGGCTACACCTTC
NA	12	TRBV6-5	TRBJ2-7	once	CASSGQTYEQYF	TGTGCCAGCAGCGGACAAACCTACGAGCAGTACTTC
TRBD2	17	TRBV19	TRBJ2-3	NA	CASSTRTSGGAMNTQYF	TGTGCCAGTAGTACCCGGACTAGCGGGGGGGCGATGAATACGCAGTATTTT
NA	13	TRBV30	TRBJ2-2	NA	CAWSGWSTGELFF	TGTGCCTGGAGCGGGTGGTCCACCGGGGAGCTGTTTTTT
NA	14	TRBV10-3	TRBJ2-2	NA	CAISGQAYTGELFF	TGTGCCATCAGTGGACAGGCGTACACCGGGGAGCTGTTTTTT